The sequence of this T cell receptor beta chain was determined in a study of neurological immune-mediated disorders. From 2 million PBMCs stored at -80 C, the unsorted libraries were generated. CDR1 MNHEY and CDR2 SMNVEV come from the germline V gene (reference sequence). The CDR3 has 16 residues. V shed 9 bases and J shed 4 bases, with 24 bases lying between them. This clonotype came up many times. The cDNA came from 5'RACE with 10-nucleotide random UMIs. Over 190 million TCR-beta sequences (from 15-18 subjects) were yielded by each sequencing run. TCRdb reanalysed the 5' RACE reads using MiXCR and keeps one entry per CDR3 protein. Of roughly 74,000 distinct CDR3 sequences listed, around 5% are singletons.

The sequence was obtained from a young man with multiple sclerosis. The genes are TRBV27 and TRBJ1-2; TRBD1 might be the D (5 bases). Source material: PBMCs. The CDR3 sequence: CASLGSGGVYIYGYTF. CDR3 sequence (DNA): TGTGCCAGTTTGGGCTCGGGAGGGGTCTATATCTATGGCTACACCTTC.